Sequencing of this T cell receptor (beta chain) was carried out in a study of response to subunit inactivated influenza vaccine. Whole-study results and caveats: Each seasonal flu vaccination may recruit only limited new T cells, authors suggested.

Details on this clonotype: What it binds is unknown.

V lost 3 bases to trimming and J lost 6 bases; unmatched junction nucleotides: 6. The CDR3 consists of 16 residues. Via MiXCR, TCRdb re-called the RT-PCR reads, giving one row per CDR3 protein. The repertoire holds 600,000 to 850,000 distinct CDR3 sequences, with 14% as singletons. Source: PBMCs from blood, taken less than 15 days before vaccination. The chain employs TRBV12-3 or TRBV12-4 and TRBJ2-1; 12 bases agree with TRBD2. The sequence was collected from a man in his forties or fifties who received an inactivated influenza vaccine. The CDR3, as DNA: TGTGCCAGCAGTTTCGGTTCTAGCGGGGGGGTCAATGAGCAGTTCTTC. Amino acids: CASSFGSSGGVNEQFF.